This T cell receptor (beta chain) came from a study of blood T cell repertoires in COVID-19. Study context: Acute-phase and convalescent COVID-19 samples originated in the United States, Italy and Spain.

Assay: immunoSEQ multiplex PCR; the TCRdb copy retains only in-frame clones and omits some. The table has about 70,000 clones, 75% to 80% seen once. CDR1 and CDR2 (germline): SGHNT, YENEEA. Trimming removed 1 base from V and 7 bases from J, with 8 bases in between. This CDR3 is 13 amino acids long. This chain links TRBV11-3 with TRBJ2-1; D might be TRBD2 (5 bases). The TCR was taken from a woman aged 60-75 years with acute or convalescent COVID-19. The sequencing input was peripheral blood. The CDR3 loop is CASSLGQRNEQFF. The CDR3 DNA is TGTGCCAGCAGCTTAGGTCAGCGGAATGAGCAGTTCTTC.